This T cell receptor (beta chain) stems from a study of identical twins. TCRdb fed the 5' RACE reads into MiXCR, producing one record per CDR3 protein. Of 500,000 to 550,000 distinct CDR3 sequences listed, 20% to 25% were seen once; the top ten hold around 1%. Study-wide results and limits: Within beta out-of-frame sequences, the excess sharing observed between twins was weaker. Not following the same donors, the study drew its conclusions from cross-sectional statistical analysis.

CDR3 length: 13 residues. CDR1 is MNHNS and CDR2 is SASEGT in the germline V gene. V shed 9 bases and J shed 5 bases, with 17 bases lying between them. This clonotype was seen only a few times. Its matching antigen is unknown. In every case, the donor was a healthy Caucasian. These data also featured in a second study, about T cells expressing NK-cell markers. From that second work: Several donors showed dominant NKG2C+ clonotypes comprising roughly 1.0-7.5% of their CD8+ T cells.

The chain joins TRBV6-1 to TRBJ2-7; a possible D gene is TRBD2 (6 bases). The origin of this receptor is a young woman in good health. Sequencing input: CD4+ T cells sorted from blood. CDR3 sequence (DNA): TGTGCCAGTGCCCTTCGACGGGGGAACGAGCAGTACTTC. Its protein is CASALRRGNEQYF.